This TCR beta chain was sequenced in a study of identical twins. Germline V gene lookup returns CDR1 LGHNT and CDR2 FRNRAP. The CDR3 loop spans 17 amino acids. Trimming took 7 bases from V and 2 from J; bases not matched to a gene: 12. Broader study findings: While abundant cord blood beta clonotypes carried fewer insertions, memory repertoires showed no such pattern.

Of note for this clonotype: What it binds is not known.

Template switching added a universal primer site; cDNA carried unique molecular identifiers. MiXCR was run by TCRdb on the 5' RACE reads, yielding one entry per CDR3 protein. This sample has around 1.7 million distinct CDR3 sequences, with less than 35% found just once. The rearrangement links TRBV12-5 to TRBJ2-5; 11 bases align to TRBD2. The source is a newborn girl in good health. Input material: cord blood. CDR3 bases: TGTGCTAGTGCCCTCCAAGGACTAGCGGGCGTACAAGAGACCCAGTACTTC. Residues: CASALQGLAGVQETQYF.